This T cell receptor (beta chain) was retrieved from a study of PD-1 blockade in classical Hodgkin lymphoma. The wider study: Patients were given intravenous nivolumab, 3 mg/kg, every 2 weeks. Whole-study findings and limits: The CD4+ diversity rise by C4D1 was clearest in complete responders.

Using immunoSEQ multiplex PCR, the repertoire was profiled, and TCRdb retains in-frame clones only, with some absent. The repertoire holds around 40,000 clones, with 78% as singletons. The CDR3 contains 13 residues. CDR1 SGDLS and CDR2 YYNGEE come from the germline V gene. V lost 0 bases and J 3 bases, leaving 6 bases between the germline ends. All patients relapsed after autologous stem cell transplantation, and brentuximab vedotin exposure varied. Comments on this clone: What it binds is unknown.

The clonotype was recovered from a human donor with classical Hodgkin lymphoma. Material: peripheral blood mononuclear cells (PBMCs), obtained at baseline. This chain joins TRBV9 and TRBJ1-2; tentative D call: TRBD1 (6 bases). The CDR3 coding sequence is TGTGCCAGCAGCGTAGGACAGGACTATGGCTACACCTTC. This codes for CASSVGQDYGYTF.